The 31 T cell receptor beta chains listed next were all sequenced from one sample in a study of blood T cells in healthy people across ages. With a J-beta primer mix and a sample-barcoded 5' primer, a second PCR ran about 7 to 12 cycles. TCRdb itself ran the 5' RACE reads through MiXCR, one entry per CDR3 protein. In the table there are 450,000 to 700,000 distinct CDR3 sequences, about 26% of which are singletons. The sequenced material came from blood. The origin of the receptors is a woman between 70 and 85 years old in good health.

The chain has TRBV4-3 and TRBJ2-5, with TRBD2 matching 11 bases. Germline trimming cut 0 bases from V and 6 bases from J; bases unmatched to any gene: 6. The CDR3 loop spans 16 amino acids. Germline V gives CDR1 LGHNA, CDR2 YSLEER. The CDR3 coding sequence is TGCGCCAGCAGCCAAGACGCGACTAGCGGGGTGAAGACCCAGTACTTC. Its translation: CASSQDATSGVKTQYF.

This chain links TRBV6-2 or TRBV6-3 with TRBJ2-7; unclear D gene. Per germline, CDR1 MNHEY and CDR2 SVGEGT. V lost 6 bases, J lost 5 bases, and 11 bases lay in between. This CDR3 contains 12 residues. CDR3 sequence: CASSPRVHEQYF. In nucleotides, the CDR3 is TGTGCCAGCAGCCCTCGGGTCCACGAGCAGTACTTC.

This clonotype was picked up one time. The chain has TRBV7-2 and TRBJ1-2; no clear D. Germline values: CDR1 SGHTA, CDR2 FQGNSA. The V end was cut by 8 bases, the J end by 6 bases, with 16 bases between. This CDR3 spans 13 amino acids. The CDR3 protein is CASAVSRENGYTF. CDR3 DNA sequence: TGTGCCAGCGCCGTCTCCCGGGAGAATGGCTACACCTTC.

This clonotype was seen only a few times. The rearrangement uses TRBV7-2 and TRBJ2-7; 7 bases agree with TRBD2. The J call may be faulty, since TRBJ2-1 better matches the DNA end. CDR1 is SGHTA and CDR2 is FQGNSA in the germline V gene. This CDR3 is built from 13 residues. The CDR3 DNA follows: TGTGCCAGCAGACCGGGGGGAGGCAATGAGCAGTTCTTC. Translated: CASRPGGGNEQFF.

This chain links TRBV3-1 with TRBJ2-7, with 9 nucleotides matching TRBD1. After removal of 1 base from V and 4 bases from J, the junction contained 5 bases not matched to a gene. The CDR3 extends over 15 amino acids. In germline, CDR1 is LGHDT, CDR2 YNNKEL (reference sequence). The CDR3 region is CASSQAIGQGYEQYF. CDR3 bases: TGTGCCAGCAGCCAAGCTATAGGACAGGGGTACGAGCAGTACTTC.

The chain's CDR3 is CASSQEFFTGNSPLHF. The DNA for the CDR3 is TGCGCCAGCAGCCAAGAGTTCTTCACGGGGAATTCACCCCTCCACTTT. V is TRBV4-3 and J is TRBJ1-6; D is unclear. CDR3 length equals 16 residues. CDR1 and CDR2 (germline): LGHNA, YSLEER. Trimming stripped 0 bases from V and 7 bases from J, with 13 bases between.

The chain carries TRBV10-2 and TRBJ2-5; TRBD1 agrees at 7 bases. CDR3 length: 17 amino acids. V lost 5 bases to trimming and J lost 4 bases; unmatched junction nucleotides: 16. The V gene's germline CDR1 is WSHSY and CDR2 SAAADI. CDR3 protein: CASSFRVDPGGRETQYF. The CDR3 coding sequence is TGCGCCAGCAGTTTCAGGGTCGACCCAGGGGGAAGAGAGACCCAGTACTTC.

CDR3 DNA: TGTGCCAGCACCGGTGGACGGACATCTGGAGACATTCAGTACTTC. Translation gives CASTGGRTSGDIQYF. This chain links TRBV6-1 with TRBJ2-4, with a tentative D call TRBD1 (5 bases). The CDR3 is 15 amino acids. The V gene's germline CDR1 is MNHNS and CDR2 SASEGT. The V gene lost 7 bases and the J gene lost 8 bases, with 21 bases spanning the gap.

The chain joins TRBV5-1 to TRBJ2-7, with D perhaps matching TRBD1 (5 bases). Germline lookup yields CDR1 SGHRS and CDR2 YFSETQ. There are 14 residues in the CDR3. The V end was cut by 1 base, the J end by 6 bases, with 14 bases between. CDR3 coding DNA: TGCGCCAGCAGCTTGCAGGCAGGGTCCAGCGAGCAGTACTTC. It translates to CASSLQAGSSEQYF.

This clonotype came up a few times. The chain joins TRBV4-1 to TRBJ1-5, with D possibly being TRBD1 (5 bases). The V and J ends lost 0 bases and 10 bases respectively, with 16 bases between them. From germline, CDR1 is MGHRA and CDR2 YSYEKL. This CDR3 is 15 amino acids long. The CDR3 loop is CASSQEVGGALPQHF. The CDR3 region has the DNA TGCGCCAGCAGCCAAGAGGTCGGAGGGGCCCTACCCCAGCATTTT.

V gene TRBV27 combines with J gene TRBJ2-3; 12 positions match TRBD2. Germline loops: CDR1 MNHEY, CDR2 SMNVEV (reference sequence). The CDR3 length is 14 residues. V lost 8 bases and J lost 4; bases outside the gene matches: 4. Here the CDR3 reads CASGGLAGSDTQYF. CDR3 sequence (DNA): TGTGCCAGCGGTGGACTAGCGGGGTCAGATACGCAGTATTTT.

For the CDR3, the DNA is TGCGCCAGCAGCCTGACTCCACTCTCCTACAATGAGCAGTTCTTC. Translated, it gives CASSLTPLSYNEQFF. This chain connects TRBV5-1 to TRBJ2-1; D ambiguous. The germline CDR1 and CDR2 sequences are SGHRS and YFSETQ. Trimming removed 4 bases at V and 0 bases at J, with 11 bases between. CDR3 size: 15 residues.

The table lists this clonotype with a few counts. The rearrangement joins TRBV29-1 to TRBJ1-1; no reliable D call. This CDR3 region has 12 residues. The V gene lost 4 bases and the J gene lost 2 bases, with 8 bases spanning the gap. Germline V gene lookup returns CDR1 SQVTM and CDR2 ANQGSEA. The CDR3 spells CSVARANTEAFF. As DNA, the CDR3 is TGCAGCGTTGCCCGAGCAAACACTGAAGCTTTCTTT.

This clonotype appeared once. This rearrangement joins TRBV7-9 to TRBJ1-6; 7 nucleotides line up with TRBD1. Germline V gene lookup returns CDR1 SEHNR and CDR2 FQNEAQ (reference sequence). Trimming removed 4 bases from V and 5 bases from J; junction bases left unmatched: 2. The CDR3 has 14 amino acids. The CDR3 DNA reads TGTGCCAGCAGCTATCAGGGGGATAATTCACCCCTCCACTTT. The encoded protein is CASSYQGDNSPLHF.

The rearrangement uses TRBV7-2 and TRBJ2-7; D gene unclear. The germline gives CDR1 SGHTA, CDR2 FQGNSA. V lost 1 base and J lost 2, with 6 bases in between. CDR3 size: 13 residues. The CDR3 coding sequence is TGTGCCAGCAGCTTAGGAGAGCCCTACGAGCAGTACTTC. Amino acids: CASSLGEPYEQYF.

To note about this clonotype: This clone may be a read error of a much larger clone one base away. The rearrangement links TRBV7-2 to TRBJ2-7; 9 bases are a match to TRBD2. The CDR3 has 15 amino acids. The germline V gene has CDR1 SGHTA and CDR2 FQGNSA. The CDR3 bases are TGTGCCTGCAGCTTAGCGTTTAGCGGGGGCTACGAGCAGTACTTC. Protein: CACSLAFSGGYEQYF.

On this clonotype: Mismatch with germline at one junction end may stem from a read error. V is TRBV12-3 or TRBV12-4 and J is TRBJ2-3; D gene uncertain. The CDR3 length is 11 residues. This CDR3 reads CASSLVDMQYF. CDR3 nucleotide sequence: TGTGCCAGCAGTCTGGTTGATATGCAGTATTTT.

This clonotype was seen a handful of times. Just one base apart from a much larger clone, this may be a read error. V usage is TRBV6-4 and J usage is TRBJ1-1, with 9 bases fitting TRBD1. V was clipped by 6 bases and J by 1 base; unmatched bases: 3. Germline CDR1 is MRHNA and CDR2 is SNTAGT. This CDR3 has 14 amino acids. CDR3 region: CASRAQGANTEAFF. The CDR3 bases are TGTGCCAGCAGGGCACAGGGGGCGAACACTGAAGCTTTCTTT.

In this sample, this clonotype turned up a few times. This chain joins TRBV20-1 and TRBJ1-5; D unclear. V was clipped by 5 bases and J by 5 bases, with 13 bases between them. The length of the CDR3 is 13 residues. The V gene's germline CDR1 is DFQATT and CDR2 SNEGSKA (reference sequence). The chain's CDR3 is CSAGGPFDQPQHF. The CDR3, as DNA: TGCAGTGCTGGAGGGCCATTTGATCAGCCCCAGCATTTT.

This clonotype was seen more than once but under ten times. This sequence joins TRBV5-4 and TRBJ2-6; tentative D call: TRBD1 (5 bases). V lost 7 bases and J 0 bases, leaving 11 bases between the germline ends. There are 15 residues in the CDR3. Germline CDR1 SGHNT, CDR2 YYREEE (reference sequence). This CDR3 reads CASFSQGSGANVLTF. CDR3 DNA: TGTGCCAGCTTCTCCCAGGGCTCTGGGGCCAACGTCCTGACTTTC.

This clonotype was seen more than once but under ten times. The CDR3 region is CSAPLRTGGAETEAFF. CDR3 nucleotides: TGCAGTGCCCCCCTCCGGACAGGGGGCGCAGAAACTGAAGCTTTCTTT. J is TRBJ1-1 and V is TRBV20-1; TRBD1 matches at 11 bases. Germline CDR1 reads DFQATT; CDR2 reads SNEGSKA (reference sequence). There are 16 residues in the CDR3. The V gene end was trimmed by 6 bases and the J gene end by 5 bases; junction bases not matched to a gene: 14.

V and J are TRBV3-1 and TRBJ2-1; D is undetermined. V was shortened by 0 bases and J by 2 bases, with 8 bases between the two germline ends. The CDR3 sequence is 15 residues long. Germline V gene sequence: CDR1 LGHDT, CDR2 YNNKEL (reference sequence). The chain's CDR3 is CASSQDTATYNEQFF. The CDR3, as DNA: TGTGCCAGCAGCCAAGATACCGCTACCTACAATGAGCAGTTCTTC.

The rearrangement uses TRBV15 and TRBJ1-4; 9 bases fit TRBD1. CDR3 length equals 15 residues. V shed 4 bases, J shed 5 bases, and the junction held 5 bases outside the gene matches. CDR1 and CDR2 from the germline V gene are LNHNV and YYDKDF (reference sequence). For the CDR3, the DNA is TGTGCCACCAGCATTTCGACAGGGGGAAATGAAAAACTGTTTTTT. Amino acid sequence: CATSISTGGNEKLFF.

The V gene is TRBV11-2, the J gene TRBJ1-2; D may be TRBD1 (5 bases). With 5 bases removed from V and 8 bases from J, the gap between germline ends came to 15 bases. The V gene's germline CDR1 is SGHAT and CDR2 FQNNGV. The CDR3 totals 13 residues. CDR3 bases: TGTGCCAGCAGCCATAAGCTGGAGGGGGGCTACACCTTC. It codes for CASSHKLEGGYTF.

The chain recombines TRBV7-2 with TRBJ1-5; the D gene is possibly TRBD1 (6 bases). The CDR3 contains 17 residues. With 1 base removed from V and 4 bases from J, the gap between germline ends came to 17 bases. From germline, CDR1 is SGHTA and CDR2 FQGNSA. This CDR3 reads CASSLVGSGVINQPQHF. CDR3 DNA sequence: TGTGCCAGCAGCTTAGTCGGTTCAGGGGTAATTAATCAGCCCCAGCATTTT.

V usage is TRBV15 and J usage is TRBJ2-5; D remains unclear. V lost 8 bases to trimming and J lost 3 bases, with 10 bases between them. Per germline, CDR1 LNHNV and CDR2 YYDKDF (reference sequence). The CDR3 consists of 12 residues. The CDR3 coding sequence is TGTGCCACCCAAGCTATCGAAGAGACCCAGTACTTC. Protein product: CATQAIEETQYF.

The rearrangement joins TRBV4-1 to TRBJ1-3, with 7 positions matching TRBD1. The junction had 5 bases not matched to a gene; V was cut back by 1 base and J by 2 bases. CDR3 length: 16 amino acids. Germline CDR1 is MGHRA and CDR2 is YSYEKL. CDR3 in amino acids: CASSQGGRGAGNTIYF. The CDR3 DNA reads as TGCGCCAGCAGCCAAGGTGGCAGGGGGGCTGGAAACACCATATATTTT.

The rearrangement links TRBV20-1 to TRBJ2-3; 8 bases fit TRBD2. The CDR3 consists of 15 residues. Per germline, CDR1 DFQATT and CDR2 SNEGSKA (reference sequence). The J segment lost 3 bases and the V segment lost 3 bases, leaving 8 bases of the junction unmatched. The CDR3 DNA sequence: TGCAGTGCTAGGGGGGAGAGCGGGAGTACAGATACGCAGTATTTT. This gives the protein CSARGESGSTDTQYF.

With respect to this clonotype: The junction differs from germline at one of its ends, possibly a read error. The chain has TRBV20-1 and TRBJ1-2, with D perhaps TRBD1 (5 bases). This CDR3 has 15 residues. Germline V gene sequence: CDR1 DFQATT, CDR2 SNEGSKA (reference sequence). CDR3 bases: TGCAATGCTAGAGGATCGGAGGGGAATAGCTATGGCTACACCTTC. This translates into CNARGSEGNSYGYTF.

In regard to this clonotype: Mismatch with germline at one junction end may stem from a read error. CDR3 region: CASSPRAVDTDTQCF. CDR3 DNA: TGTGCCAGCAGTCCCCGGGCCGTGGACACAGATACGCAGTGTTTT. This rearrangement joins TRBV2 to TRBJ2-3, with TRBD1 as a possible D gene (5 bases). The CDR3 is 15 amino acids. CDR1 and CDR2 from the germline V gene are SNHLY and FYNNEI.

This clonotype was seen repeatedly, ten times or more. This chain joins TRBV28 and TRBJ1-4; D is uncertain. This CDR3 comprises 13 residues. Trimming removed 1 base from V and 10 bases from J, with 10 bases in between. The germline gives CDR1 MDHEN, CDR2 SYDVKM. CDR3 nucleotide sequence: TGTGCCAGCAGTTTATCTCAGTCAGGAAAACTGTTTTTT. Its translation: CASSLSQSGKLFF.